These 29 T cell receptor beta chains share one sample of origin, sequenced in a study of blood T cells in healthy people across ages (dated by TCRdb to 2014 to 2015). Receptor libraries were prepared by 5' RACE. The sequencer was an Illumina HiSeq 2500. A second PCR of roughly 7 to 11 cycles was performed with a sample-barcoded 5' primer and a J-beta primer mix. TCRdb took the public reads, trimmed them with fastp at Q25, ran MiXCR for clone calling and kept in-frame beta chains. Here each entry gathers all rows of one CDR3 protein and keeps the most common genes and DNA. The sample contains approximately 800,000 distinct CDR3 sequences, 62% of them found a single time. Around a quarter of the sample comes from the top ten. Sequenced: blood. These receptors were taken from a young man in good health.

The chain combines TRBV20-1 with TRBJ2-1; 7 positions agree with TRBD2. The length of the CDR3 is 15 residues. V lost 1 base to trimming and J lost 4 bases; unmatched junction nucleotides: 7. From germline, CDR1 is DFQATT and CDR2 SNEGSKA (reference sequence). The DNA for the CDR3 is TGCAGTGCTAGAGGGGTAGCTAGCGGATACAATGAGCAGTTCTTC. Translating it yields CSARGVASGYNEQFF.

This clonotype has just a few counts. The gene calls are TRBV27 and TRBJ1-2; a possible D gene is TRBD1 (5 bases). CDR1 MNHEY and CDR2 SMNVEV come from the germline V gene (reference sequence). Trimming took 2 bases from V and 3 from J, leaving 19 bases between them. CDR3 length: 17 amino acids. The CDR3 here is CASSLGTPFGGDYGYTF. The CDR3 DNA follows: TGTGCCAGCAGTTTAGGTACCCCTTTTGGAGGGGACTATGGCTACACCTTC.

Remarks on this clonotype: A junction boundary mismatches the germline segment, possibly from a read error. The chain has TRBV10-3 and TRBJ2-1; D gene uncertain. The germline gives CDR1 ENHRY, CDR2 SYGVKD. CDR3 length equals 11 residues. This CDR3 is CATSESGEQFF. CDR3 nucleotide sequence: TGTGCCACCAGTGAGTCTGGTGAGCAGTTCTTC.

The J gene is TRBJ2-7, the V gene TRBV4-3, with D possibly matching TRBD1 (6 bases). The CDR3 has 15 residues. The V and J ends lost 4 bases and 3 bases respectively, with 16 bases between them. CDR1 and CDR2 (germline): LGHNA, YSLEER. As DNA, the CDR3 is TGCGCCAGCAGCCCAATCGGGACACCTCTCTACGAGCAGTACTTC. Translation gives CASSPIGTPLYEQYF.

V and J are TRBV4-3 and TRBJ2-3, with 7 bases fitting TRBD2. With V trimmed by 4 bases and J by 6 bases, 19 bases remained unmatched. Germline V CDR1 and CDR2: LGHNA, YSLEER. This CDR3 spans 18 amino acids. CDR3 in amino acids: CASSPSLREAGVYDTQYF. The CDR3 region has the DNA TGCGCCAGCAGCCCCTCCCTAAGAGAGGCGGGGGTATATGATACGCAGTATTTT.

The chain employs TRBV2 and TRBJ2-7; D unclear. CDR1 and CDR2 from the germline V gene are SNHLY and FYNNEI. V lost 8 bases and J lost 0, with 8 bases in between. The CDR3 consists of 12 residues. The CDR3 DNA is TGTGCCAGCCCTAGGAGCTCCTACGAGCAGTACTTC. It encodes CASPRSSYEQYF.

The CDR3 DNA follows: TGTGCCAGCAGCGTAGCTTCGGCCTCGCCGACCCAGTACTTC. Protein product: CASSVASASPTQYF. V is TRBV9 and J is TRBJ2-5, with D uncertain. The length of the CDR3 is 14 residues. V shed 0 bases and J shed 7 bases, with 13 bases lying between them. The V gene's germline CDR1 is SGDLS and CDR2 YYNGEE.

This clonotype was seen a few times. CDR3 DNA sequence: TGCAGTGCTACAGGGGTTGGTATTGAAGAGACCCAGTACTTC. It codes for CSATGVGIEETQYF. The chain links TRBV20-1 to TRBJ2-7; possibly TRBD1 for D (6 bases). Near its end, the DNA agrees better with TRBJ2-5, so the J call may be wrong. Germline CDR1 and CDR2: DFQATT and SNEGSKA (reference sequence). This CDR3 spans 14 amino acids.

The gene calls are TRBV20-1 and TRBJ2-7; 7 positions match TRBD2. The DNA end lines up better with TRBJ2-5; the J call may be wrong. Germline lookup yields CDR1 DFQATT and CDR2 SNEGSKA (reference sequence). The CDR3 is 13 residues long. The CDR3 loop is CSAPREVKGTQYF. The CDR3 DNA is TGCAGTGCTCCACGGGAGGTGAAGGGGACCCAGTACTTC.

The CDR3 loop reads CASTLEVGAYEQYF. CDR3 in DNA: TGTGCCAGCACCCTGGAAGTAGGGGCCTACGAGCAGTACTTC. V is TRBV28 and J is TRBJ2-7, with D possibly being TRBD1 (5 bases). V dropped 7 bases and J dropped 2 bases, with 15 bases sitting between them. Per the germline V gene, CDR1 is MDHEN and CDR2 is SYDVKM. This CDR3 is built from 14 residues.

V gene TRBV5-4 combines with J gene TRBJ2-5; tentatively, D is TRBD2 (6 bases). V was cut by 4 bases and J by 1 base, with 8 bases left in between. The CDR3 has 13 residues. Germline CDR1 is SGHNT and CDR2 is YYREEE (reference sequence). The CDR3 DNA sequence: TGTGCCAGCAGCGGACTACCCCAAGAGACCCAGTACTTC. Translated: CASSGLPQETQYF.

CDR3 amino acids: CSAPSGGRDTQYF. CDR3 DNA: TGCAGTGCTCCTAGCGGGGGGAGAGATACGCAGTATTTT. The gene calls are TRBV20-1 and TRBJ2-3; 11 bases match TRBD2. The CDR3 has 13 residues. The V gene end was trimmed by 5 bases and the J gene end by 5 bases; junction bases not matched to a gene: 3. From germline, CDR1 is DFQATT and CDR2 SNEGSKA (reference sequence).

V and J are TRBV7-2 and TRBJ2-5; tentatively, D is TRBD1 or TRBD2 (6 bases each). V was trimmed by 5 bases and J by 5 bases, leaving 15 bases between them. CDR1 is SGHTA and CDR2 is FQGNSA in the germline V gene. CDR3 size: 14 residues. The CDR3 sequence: CASSPEGGHETQYF. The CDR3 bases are TGTGCCAGCAGCCCCGAGGGGGGCCACGAGACCCAGTACTTC.

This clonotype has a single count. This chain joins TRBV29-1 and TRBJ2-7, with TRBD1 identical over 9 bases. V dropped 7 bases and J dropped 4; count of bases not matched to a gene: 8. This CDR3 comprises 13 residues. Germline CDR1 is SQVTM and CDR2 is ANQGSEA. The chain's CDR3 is CSASGQGWYEQYF. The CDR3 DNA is TGCAGCGCCTCGGGACAGGGTTGGTACGAGCAGTACTTC.

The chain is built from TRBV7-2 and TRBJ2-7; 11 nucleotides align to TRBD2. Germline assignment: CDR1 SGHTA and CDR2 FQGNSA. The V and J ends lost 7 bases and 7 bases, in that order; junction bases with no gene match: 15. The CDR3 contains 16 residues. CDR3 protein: CASTNSLAGEGGEQYF. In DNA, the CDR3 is TGTGCCAGCACCAACTCACTAGCGGGAGAAGGCGGAGAGCAGTACTTC.

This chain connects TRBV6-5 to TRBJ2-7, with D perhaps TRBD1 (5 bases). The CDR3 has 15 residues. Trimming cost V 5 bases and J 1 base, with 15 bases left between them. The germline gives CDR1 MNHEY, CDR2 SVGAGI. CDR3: CASSTGLDLSYEQYF. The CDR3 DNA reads TGTGCCAGCAGTACAGGATTGGACCTGTCCTACGAGCAGTACTTC.

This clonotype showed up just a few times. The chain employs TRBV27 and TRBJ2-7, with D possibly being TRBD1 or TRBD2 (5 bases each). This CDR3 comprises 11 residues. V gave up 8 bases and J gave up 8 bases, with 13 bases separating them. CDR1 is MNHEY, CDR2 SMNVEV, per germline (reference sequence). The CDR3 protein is CASRRGRQQYF. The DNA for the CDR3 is TGTGCCAGCCGTCGGGGCCGTCAGCAGTACTTC.

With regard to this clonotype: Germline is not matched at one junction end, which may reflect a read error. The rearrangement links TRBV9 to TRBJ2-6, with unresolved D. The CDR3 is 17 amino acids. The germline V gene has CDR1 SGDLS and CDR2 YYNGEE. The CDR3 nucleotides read TGTACCAGCAGCGCTCAGGACGGGCCGTCTGGGGCCAACGTCCTGACTTTC. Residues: CTSSAQDGPSGANVLTF.

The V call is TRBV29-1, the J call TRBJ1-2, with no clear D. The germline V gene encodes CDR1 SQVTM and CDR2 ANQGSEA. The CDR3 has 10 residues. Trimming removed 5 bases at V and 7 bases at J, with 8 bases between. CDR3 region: CSVWSGGYTF. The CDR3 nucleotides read TGCAGCGTTTGGTCGGGTGGCTACACCTTC.

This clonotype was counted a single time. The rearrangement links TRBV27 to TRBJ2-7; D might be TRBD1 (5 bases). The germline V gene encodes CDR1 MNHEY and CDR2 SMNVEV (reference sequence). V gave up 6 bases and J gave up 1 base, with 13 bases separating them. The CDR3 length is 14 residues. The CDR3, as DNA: TGTGCCAGCAGCCGAACTTGGACATCCTACGAGCAGTACTTC. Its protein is CASSRTWTSYEQYF.

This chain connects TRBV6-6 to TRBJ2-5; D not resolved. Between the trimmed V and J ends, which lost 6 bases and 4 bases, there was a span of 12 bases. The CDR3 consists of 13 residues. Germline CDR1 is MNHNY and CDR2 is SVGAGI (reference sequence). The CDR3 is CASRSSRRETQYF. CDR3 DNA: TGTGCCAGCAGATCTAGTCGTCGAGAGACCCAGTACTTC.

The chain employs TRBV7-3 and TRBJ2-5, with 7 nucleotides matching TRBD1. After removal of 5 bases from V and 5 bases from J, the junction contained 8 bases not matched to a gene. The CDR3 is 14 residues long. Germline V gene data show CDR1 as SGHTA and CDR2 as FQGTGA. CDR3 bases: TGTGCCAGCAGCATAGGGACAGTGGGGGAGACCCAGTACTTC. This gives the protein CASSIGTVGETQYF.

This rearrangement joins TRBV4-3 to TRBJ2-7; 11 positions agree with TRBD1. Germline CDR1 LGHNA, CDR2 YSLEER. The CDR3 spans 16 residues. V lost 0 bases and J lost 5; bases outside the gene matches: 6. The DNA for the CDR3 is TGCGCCAGCAGCCAAGATTTTGGGACAGGGGGAAACGAGCAGTACTTC. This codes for CASSQDFGTGGNEQYF.

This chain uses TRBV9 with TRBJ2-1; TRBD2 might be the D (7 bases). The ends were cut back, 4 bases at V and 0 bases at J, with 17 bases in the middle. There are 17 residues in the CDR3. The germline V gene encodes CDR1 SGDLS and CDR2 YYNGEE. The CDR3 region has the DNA TGTGCCAGCAGCATAGGGGGGGGGGCAAACTCCTACAATGAGCAGTTCTTC. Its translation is CASSIGGGANSYNEQFF.

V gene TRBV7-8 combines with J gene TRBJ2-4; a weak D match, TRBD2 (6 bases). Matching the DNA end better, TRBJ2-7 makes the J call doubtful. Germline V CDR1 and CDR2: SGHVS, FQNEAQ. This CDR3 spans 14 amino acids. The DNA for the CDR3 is TGTGCCAGCAGCTTAGCACTTCAGGGAGGCGAGCAGTACTTC. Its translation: CASSLALQGGEQYF.

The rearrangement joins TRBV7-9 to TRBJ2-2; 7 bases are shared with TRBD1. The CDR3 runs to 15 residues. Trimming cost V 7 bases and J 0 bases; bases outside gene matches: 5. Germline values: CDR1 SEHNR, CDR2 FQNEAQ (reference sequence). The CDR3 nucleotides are TGTGCCAGCACCCAAGGGGGCGCGAACACCGGGGAGCTGTTTTTT. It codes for CASTQGGANTGELFF.

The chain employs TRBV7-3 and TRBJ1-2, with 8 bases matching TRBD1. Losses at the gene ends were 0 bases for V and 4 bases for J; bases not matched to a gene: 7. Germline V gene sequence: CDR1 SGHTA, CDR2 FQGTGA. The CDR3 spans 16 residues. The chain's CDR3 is CASSLTGQGAGYGYTF. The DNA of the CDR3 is TGTGCCAGCAGCTTAACCGGGCAGGGGGCAGGCTATGGCTACACCTTC.

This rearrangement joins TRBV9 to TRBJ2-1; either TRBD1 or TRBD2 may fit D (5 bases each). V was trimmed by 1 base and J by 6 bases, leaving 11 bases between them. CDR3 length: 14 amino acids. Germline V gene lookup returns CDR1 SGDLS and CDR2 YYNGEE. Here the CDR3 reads CASSVYGATNEQFF. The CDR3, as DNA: TGTGCCAGCAGCGTATACGGGGCAACCAATGAGCAGTTCTTC. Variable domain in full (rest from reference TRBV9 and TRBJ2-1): DSGVTQTPKHLITATGQRVTLRCSPRSGDLSVYWYQQSLDQGLQFLIQYYNGEERAKGNILERFSAQQFPDLHSELNLSSLELGDSALYFCASSVYGATNEQFFGPGTRLTVL.

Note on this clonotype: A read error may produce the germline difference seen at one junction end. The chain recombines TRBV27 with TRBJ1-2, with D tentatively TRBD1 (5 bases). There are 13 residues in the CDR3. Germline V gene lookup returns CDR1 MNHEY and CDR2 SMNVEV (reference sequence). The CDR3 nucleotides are TGTGCCACCAGTCCCGGGGTAGGGGATGGCTACACCTTC. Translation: CATSPGVGDGYTF.